This T cell receptor (beta chain) was captured in a study of cytomegalovirus exposure and HLA in healthy donors. In regard to this clone: The target antigen is unknown.

Germline V lookup: CDR1 SQVTM, CDR2 ANQGSEA. The CDR3 extends over 14 amino acids. Germline trimming cut 8 bases from V and 0 bases from J; bases unmatched to any gene: 10. With 60 Vbeta and 13 Jbeta primers, the PCR was carried out. Here immunoSEQ multiplex PCR was the method, and the copy in TCRdb shows in-frame clones only, minus some. The data contain fewer than 200,000 clones, approximately 73% of them seen just once; the ten biggest clones take up approximately 5.1%. Study findings and constraints: There were some public TCRs occurring in many donors, but most TCR sequences were rare.

Material: PBMCs. This TCR was recovered from a young woman in good health and CMV-seropositive. The chain is built from TRBV29-1 and TRBJ2-7; 7 bases agree with TRBD1. CDR3 coding DNA: TGCAGCTTCCGGGACAGCACCACCTCCTACGAGCAGTACTTC. As protein: CSFRDSTTSYEQYF.